This T cell receptor beta chain appears in the sequencing data of a study of blood T cell repertoires in COVID-19. Study information: Collection of acute and convalescent COVID-19 samples took place in the United States, Italy and Spain. PBMCs, B-cell-depleted T cells, or T cells provided the cDNA or gDNA that made up the material.

There are 13 residues in the CDR3. V was shortened by 3 bases and J by 10 bases, with 19 bases between the two germline ends. CDR1 and CDR2 (germline): DFQATT, SNEGSKA (reference sequence). Authors' data handling: Estimation of nucleated cell counts relied on the amplification of reference gene primers. Profiling relied on immunoSEQ multiplex PCR, and the TCRdb table lists in-frame clones only, not all of them. V and J calls and clone size follow that table, whereas D and trimming were derived from the DNA. Among 140,000 to 150,000 clones listed, around 81% were seen once. This clonotype was sampled from a human donor in a cohort sampled during active COVID-19. Sequenced: peripheral blood. J is TRBJ2-7 and V is TRBV20-1, with D possibly TRBD2 on 7 matching bases. The CDR3 DNA reads TGCAGTGCTAGTCGCCCCCACGGGGGGCTACAGTACTTC. As protein: CSASRPHGGLQYF.